The T cell receptor (beta chain) under discussion was sequenced for a study of T cells after posttransplantation cyclophosphamide. Whole-study findings and limits: Recipient CMV seropositivity and CMV reactivation strongly tracked TRB clonality. Donor-recipient repertoire similarity was low at 1-2 months, rising over year one. Skin or GI-infiltrating T cells shared few TRB sequences with blood.

Note on this clone: Its antigen is not known.

Germline CDR1 is SGHTA and CDR2 is FQGNSA. V gave up 2 bases and J gave up 8 bases, with 18 bases separating them. CDR3 length: 16 residues. Assay: immunoSEQ multiplex PCR; the TCRdb copy retains only in-frame clones and omits some. The data hold several thousand clones, with over 65% observed a single time. Treatment was busulfan-fludarabine conditioning, a marrow graft, and cyclophosphamide on days +3 and +4. The sequencing used PBMCs, collected after allogeneic stem cell transplant with posttransplant cyclophosphamide. The rearrangement uses TRBV7-2 and TRBJ2-2; no firm D call. This clonotype was obtained from a female patient in her 40s who received an allogeneic stem cell transplant from an unrelated donor, was CMV-positive, and had no GVHD. Part of the T cell pool may stem from the graft donor. The CDR3 region is CASSLWLRWASGELFF. CDR3 sequence (DNA): TGTGCCAGCAGCTTATGGCTGCGCTGGGCCTCAGGGGAGCTGTTTTTT.